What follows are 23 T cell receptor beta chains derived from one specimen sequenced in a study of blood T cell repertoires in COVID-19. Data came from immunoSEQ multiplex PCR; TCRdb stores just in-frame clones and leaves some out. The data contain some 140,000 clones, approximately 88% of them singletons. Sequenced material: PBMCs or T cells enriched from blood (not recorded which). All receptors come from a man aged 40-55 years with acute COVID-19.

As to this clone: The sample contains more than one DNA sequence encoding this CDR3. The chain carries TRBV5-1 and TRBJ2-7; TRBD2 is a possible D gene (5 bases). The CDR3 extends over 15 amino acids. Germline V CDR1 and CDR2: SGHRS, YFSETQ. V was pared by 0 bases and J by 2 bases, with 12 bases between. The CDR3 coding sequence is TGCGCCAGCAGCTTGGCCGGAGGCACCACCTACGAGCAGTACTTC. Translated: CASSLAGGTTYEQYF.

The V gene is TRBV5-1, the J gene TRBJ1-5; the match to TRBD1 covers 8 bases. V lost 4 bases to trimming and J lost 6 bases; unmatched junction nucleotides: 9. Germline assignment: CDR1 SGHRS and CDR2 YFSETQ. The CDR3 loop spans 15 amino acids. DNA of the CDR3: TGCGCCAGCAGCACTGGGACAGGCATGAGTCAGCCCCAGCATTTT. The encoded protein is CASSTGTGMSQPQHF.

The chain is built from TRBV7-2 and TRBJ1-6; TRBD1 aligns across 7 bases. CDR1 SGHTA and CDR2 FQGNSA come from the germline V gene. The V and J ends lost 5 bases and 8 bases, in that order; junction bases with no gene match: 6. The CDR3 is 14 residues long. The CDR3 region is CASSKRTGDSPLHF. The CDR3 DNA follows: TGTGCCAGCAGCAAAAGGACAGGAGATTCACCCCTCCACTTT.

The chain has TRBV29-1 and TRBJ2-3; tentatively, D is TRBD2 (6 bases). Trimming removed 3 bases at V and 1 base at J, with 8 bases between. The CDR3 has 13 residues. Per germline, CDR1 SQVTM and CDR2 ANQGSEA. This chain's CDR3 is CSVDGRGTDTQYF. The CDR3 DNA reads TGCAGCGTTGACGGGAGAGGCACAGATACGCAGTATTTT.

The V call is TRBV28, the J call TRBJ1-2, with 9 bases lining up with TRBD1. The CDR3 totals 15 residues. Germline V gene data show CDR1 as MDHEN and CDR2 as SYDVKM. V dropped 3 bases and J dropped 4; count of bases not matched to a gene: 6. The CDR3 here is CASSFRDRVPYGYTF. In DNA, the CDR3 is TGTGCCAGCAGTTTCCGGGACAGGGTGCCCTATGGCTACACCTTC.

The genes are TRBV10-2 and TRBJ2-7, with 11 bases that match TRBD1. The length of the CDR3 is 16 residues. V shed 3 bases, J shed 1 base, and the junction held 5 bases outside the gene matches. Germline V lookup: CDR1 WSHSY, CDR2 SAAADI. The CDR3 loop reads CASSETGTGGSYEQYF. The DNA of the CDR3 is TGCGCCAGCAGTGAAACCGGGACAGGGGGGTCCTACGAGCAGTACTTC.

The CDR3 loop reads CASSSLRGGEQYF. The CDR3 nucleotides are TGTGCCAGCAGTTCCCTTAGGGGGGGGGAGCAGTACTTC. The rearrangement joins TRBV6-5 to TRBJ2-7; weak D call: TRBD2 (7 bases). There are 13 residues in the CDR3. V shed 4 bases and J shed 7 bases, with 14 bases lying between them. CDR1 and CDR2 (germline): MNHEY, SVGAGI.

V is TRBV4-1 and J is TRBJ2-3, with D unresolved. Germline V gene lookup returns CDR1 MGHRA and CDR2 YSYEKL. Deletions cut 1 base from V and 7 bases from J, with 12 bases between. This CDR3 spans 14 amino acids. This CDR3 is CASSQVLLRYTQYF. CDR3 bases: TGCGCCAGCAGCCAAGTACTCCTGCGTTATACGCAGTATTTT.

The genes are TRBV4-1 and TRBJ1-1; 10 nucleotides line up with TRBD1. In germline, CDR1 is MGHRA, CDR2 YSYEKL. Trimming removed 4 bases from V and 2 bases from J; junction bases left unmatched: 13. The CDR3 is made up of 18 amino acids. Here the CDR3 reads CASSPHLGQGSENTEAFF. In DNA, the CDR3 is TGCGCCAGCAGCCCTCACCTGGGACAGGGGAGCGAAAACACTGAAGCTTTCTTT.

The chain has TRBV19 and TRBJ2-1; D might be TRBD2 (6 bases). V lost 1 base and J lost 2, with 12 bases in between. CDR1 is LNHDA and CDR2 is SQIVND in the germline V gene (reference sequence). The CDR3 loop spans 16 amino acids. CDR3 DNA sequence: TGTGCCAGTAGTATAGGCGGGACCCTTGCCTACAATGAGCAGTTCTTC. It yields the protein CASSIGGTLAYNEQFF.

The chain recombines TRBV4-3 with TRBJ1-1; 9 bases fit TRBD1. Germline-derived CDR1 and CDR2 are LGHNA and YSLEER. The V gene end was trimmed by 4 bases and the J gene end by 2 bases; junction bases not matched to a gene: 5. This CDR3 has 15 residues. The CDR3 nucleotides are TGCGCCAGCAGCCTCGGACAGGGGCTAAACACTGAAGCTTTCTTT. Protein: CASSLGQGLNTEAFF.

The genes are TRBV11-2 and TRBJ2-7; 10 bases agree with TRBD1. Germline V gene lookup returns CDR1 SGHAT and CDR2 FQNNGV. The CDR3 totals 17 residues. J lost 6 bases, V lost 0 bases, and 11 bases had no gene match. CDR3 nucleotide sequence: TGTGCCAGCAGCTTAGATCAGTTTGGGACAGGGGTGGCCGAGCAGTACTTC. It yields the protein CASSLDQFGTGVAEQYF.

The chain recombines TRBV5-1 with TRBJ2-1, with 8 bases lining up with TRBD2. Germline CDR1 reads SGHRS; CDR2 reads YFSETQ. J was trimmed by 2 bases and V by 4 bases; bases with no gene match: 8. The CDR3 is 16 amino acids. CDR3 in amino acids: CASSLLAGGAYNEQFF. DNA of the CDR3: TGCGCCAGCAGCCTGCTCGCGGGGGGCGCCTACAATGAGCAGTTCTTC.

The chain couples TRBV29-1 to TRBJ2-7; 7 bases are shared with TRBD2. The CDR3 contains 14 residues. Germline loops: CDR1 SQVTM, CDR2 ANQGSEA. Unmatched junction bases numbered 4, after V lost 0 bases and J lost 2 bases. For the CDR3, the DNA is TGCAGCGTTGAAGAGGCCGGACTAGCCTACGAGCAGTACTTC. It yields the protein CSVEEAGLAYEQYF.

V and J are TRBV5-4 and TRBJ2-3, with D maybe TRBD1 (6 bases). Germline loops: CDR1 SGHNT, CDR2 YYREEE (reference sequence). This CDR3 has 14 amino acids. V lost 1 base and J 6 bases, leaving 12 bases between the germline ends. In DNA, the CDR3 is TGTGCCAGCAGCTTGAGCAGGGGATCGGATACGCAGTATTTT. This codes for CASSLSRGSDTQYF.

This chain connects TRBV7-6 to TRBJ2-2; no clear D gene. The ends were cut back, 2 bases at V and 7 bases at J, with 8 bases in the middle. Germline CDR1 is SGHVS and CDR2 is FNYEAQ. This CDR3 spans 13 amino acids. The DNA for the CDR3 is TGTGCCAGCAGCTTAAGCGTAGACGGGGAGCTGTTTTTT. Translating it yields CASSLSVDGELFF. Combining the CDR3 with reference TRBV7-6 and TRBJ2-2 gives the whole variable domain GAGVSQSPRYKVTKRGQDVALRCDPISGHVSLYWYRQALGQGPEFLTYFNYEAQQDKSGLPNDRFSAERPEGSISTLTIQRTEQRDSAMYRCASSLSVDGELFFGEGSRLTVL.

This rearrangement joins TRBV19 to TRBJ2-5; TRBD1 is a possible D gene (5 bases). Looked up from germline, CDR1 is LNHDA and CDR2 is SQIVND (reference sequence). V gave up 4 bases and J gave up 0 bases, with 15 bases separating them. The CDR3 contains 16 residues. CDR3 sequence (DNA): TGTGCCAGTAGTAGGAAGTCAGACAGCTACCAAGAGACCCAGTACTTC. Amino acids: CASSRKSDSYQETQYF.

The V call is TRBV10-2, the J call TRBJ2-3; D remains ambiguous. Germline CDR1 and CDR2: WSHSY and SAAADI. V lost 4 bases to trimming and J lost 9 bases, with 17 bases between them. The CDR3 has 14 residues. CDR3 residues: CASSVLVSPLTQYF. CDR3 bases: TGCGCCAGCAGTGTTTTAGTGTCCCCCCTAACGCAGTATTTT.

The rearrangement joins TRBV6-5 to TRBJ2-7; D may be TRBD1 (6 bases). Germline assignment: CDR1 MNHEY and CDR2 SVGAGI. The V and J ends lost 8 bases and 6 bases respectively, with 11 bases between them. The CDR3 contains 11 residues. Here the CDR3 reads CASGNRVEQYF. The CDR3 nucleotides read TGTGCCAGCGGGAACAGGGTCGAGCAGTACTTC.

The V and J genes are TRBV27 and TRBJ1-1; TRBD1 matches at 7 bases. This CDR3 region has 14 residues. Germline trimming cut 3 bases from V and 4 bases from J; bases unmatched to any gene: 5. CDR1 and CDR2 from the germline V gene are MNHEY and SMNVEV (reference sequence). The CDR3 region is CASSFGAGGTEAFF. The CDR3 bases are TGTGCCAGCAGTTTTGGGGCAGGGGGCACTGAAGCTTTCTTT.

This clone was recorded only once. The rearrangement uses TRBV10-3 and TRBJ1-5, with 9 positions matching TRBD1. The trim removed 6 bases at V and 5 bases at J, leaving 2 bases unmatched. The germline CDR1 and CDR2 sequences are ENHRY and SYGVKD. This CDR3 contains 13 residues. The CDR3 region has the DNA TGTGCCATCAGCGGGACAGGGCATCAGCCCCAGCATTTT. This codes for CAISGTGHQPQHF.

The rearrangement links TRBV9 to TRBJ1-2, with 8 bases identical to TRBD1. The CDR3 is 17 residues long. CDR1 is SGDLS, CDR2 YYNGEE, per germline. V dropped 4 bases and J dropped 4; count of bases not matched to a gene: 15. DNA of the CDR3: TGTGCCAGCAGCTCCTGGACAGGGAATGTCAAACTCTATGGCTACACCTTC. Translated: CASSSWTGNVKLYGYTF.

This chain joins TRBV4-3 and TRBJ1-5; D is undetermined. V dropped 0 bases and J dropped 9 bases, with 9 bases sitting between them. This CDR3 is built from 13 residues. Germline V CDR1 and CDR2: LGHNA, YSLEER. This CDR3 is CASSQEQHSPQHF. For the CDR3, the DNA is TGCGCCAGCAGCCAAGAACAACATTCGCCCCAGCATTTT.